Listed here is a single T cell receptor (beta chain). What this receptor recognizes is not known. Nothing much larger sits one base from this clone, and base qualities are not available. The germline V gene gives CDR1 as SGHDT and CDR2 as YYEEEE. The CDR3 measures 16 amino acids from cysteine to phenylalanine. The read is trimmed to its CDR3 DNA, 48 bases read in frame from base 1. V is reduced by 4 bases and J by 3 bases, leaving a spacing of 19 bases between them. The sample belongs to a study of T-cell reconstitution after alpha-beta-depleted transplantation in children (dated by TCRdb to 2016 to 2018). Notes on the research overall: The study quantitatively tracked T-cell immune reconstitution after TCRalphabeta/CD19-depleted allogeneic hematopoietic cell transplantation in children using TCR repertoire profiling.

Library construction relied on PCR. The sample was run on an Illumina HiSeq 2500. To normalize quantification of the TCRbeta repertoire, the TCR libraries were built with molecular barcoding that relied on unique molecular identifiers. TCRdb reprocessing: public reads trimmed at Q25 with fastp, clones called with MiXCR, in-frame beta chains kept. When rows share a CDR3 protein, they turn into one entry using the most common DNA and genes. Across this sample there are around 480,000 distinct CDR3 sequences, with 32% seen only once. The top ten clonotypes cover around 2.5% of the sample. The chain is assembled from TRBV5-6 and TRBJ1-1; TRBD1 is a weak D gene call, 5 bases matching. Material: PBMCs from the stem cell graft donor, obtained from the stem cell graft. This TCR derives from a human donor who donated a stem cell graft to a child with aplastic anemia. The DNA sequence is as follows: TGTGCCAGCAGCCGGGGATGGGGCCCCCCTCACACTGAAGCTTTCTTT. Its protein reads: CASSRGWGPPHTEAFF.